This T cell receptor beta chain was documented in a study of cytomegalovirus exposure and HLA in healthy donors. Study-wide results and caveats: About 87% or about 30% of the time was how often most TCR beta V segments were productive, according to an earlier analysis.

Regarding this clone: Its antigen remains unidentified.

CDR3 length equals 15 residues. The germline V gene encodes CDR1 SGDLS and CDR2 YYNGEE. Trimming at V came to 2 bases and at J to 4 bases, leaving 2 bases not matched to a gene. The primer mix had 60 Vbeta and 13 Jbeta primers. Produced via immunoSEQ multiplex PCR; TCRdb's table is partial and in-frame only. Of 150,000 to 200,000 clones detected, 68% appear once; the ten largest clones hold around 4.3%. The sequence was collected from a woman younger than 30 in good health and CMV-seropositive. The rearrangement uses TRBV9 and TRBJ2-1; 11 nucleotides line up with TRBD2. The sample taken for sequencing was PBMCs. For the CDR3, the DNA is TGTGCCAGCAGCGTTGGACTAGCGGGTTACAATGAGCAGTTCTTC. Encoded protein: CASSVGLAGYNEQFF.